Shown below are 5 T cell receptor beta chains from a single sample sequenced in a study of blood T cell repertoires in COVID-19. Measured with immunoSEQ multiplex PCR; TCRdb has only the in-frame clones, and not every one. In the table there are around 300,000 clones, more than 80% of which are singletons. The sample was peripheral blood. These receptors came from a woman in her twenties or thirties with COVID-19, enrolled during active disease.

The chain uses TRBV28 and TRBJ1-1, with no clear D. V dropped 1 base and J dropped 6 bases, with 3 bases sitting between them. CDR1 is MDHEN and CDR2 is SYDVKM in the germline V gene. The CDR3 length is 11 residues. In nucleotides, the CDR3 is TGTGCCAGCAGTTTATCCGCTGAAGCTTTCTTT. The encoded protein is CASSLSAEAFF.

This chain links TRBV9 with TRBJ2-3; TRBD1 aligns across 7 bases. The CDR3 length is 15 residues. Germline trimming cut 0 bases from V and 1 base from J; bases unmatched to any gene: 2. Germline CDR1 reads SGDLS; CDR2 reads YYNGEE. CDR3 amino acids: CASSVDQGGTDTQYF. CDR3 sequence (DNA): TGTGCCAGCAGCGTAGATCAGGGGGGCACAGATACGCAGTATTTT.

This rearrangement joins TRBV4-1 to TRBJ2-5; D is possibly TRBD1 (6 bases). Trimming pared 4 bases from V and 1 base from J, leaving 10 bases between. CDR3 length: 14 amino acids. Germline-derived CDR1 and CDR2 are MGHRA and YSYEKL. The CDR3 sequence: CASSRGHPQETQYF. DNA of the CDR3: TGCGCCAGCAGCCGGGGACACCCCCAAGAGACCCAGTACTTC.

The chain is built from TRBV7-6 and TRBJ2-7, with TRBD1 matching over 7 bases. Germline CDR1 reads SGHVS; CDR2 reads FNYEAQ. Unmatched junction bases numbered 3, after V lost 5 bases and J lost 2 bases. The CDR3 spans 13 residues. The CDR3: CASSRGQTYEQYF. CDR3 in DNA: TGTGCCAGCAGCAGGGGACAGACCTACGAGCAGTACTTC. Full variable domain (remainder filled in from reference TRBV7-6 and TRBJ2-7): GAGVSQSPRYKVTKRGQDVALRCDPISGHVSLYWYRQALGQGPEFLTYFNYEAQQDKSGLPNDRFSAERPEGSISTLTIQRTEQRDSAMYRCASSRGQTYEQYFGPGTRLTVT.

V gene TRBV19 combines with J gene TRBJ2-1, with 7 bases aligning to TRBD1. Germline CDR1 is LNHDA and CDR2 is SQIVND (reference sequence). Germline trimming cut 3 bases from V and 7 bases from J; bases unmatched to any gene: 9. This CDR3 comprises 15 residues. CDR3 loop: CASSIGQTGKNEQFF. The CDR3, as DNA: TGTGCCAGTAGTATTGGCCAGACAGGGAAAAATGAGCAGTTCTTC.